The present entry profiles one T cell receptor (beta chain) with its context. The antigen is not known. Overall study findings and caveats: The TCR gene usage of tumor memory CD4+ T cells clustered together with blood and lymph node memory CD4+ cells and with lymph node naive CD4+ cells.

J gave up 2 bases and V 6 bases, and 7 bases lay outside the gene matches. The germline V gene encodes CDR1 DFQATT and CDR2 SNEGSKA (reference sequence). This CDR3 is 16 amino acids long. Semi-nested PCR with Nested Universal Primer A followed constant-region reverse priming of full-length variable regions. TCRdb recomputed calls from the 5' RACE reads with MiXCR, one row per CDR3 protein. The table has some 8,000 distinct CDR3 sequences, 50% to 55% seen once. The sequence was collected from a female donor with breast cancer. V usage is TRBV20-1 and J usage is TRBJ2-1; 13 nucleotides agree with TRBD2. Sequencing input: memory CD4+ T cells sorted from a lymph node. The subset denotes: memory CD4+ T cells, CD4+CD45RO+CD25-. The CDR3 region has the DNA TGCAGTGCGGGGACTAGCGGGAAGATTACCTACAATGAGCAGTTCTTC. This gives the protein CSAGTSGKITYNEQFF.